This T cell receptor beta chain originates from a study of graft-versus-host responses after intestinal transplantation. Study-level information: As for transplant type, recipients had multivisceral, liver-intestinal, or isolated intestinal grafts. All of the recipients had induction that used anti-thymocyte globulin, then tacrolimus and steroids for three to four years. Regarding the study as a whole: Circulating GvH clones peaking coincided with falling HvG clones soon after transplant. Recipient marrow harbored GvH clones, some of which surfaced first in ileum or blood.

Using immunoSEQ multiplex PCR, the repertoire was profiled, and TCRdb retains in-frame clones only, with some absent. The table includes tens of thousands of clones, about 93% detected once. The CDR3 consists of 16 residues. Germline V lookup: CDR1 MNHEY, CDR2 SMNVEV (reference sequence). With V trimmed by 6 bases and J by 1 base, 10 bases remained unmatched. Remarks on this clone: As yet, its antigen is unknown.

The input for sequencing was unstimulated CD8+ T cells sorted from spleen or lymph node cells, taken before intestinal transplant. J is TRBJ1-1 and V is TRBV27; 8 nucleotides match TRBD1. This TCR came from a human donor who received an intestinal transplant. The CDR3 bases are TGTGCCAGCAGGACAGGGGCCGGGAAAGGGAACACTGAAGCTTTCTTT. The encoded protein is CASRTGAGKGNTEAFF.